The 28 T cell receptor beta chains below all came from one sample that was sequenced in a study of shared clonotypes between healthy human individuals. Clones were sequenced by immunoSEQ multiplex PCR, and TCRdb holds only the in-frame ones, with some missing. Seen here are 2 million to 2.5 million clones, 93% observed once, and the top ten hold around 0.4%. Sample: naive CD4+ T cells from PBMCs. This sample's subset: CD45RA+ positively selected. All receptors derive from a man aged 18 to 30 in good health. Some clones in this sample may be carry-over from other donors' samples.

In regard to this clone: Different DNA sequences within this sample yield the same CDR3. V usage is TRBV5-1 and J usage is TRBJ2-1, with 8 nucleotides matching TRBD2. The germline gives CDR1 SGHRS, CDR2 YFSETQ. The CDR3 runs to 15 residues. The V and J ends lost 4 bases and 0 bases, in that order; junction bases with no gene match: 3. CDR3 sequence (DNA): TGCGCCAGCAGCGGCCTAGCGGGCTCCTACAATGAGCAGTTCTTC. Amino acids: CASSGLAGSYNEQFF.

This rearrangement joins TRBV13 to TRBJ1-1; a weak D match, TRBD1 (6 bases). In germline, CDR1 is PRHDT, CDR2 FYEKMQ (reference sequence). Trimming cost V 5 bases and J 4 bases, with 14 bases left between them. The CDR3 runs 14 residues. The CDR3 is CASSHTRGGTEAFF. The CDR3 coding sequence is TGTGCCAGCAGCCACACCCGAGGGGGCACTGAAGCTTTCTTT.

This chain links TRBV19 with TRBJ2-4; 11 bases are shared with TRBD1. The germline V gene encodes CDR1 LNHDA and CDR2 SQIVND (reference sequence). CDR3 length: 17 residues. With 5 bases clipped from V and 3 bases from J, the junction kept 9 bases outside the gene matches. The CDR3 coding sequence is TGTGCCAGTAGTCGTGGACAGGGGGCGTCGGACAAAAACATTCAGTACTTC. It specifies CASSRGQGASDKNIQYF.

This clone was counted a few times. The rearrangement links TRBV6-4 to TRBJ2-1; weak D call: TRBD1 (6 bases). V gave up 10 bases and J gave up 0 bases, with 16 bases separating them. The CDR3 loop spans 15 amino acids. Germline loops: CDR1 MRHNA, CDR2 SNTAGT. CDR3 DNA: TGTGCCATCCGTAAGGACAGCTCCTCCTACAATGAGCAGTTCTTC. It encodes CAIRKDSSSYNEQFF.

CDR3 loop: CASSVGTGNSPLHF. The CDR3 nucleotides are TGCGCCAGCAGCGTCGGGACAGGCAATTCACCCCTCCACTTT. The chain combines TRBV4-1 with TRBJ1-6, with 8 bases matching TRBD1. Germline CDR1 reads MGHRA; CDR2 reads YSYEKL. CDR3 length: 14 amino acids. V was clipped by 5 bases and J by 7 bases; unmatched bases: 4.

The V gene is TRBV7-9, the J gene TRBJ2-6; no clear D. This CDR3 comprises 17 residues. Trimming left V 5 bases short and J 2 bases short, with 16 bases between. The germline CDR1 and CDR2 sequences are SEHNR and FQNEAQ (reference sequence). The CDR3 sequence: CASSVRQAWAGANVLTF. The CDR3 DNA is TGTGCCAGCAGCGTCCGTCAGGCATGGGCTGGGGCCAACGTCCTGACTTTC.

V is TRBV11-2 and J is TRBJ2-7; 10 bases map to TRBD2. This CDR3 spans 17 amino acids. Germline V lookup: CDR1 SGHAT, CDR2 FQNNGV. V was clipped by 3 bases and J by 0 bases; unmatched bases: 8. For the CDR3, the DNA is TGTGCCAGCAGCTTTGCAATAGCGGGAGGCCTCTCCTACGAGCAGTACTTC. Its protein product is CASSFAIAGGLSYEQYF.

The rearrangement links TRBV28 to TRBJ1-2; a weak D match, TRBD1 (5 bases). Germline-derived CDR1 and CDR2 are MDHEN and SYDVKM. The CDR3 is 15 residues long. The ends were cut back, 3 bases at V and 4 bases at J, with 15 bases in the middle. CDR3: CASSFGPQGGYGYTF. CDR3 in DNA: TGTGCCAGCAGTTTCGGCCCCCAGGGTGGCTATGGCTACACCTTC.

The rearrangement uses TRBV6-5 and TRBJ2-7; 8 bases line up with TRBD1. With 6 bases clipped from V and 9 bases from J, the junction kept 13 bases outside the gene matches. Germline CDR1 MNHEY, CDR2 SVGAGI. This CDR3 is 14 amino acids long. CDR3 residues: CASSPPGGNFGQYF. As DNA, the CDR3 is TGTGCCAGCAGCCCCCCAGGGGGCAACTTCGGGCAGTACTTC.

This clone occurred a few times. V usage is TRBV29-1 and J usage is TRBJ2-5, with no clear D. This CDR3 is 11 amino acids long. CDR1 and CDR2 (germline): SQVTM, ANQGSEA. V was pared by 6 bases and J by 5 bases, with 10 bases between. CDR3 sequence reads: CSVEVGETQYF. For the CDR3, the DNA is TGCAGCGTCGAGGTAGGGGAGACCCAGTACTTC.

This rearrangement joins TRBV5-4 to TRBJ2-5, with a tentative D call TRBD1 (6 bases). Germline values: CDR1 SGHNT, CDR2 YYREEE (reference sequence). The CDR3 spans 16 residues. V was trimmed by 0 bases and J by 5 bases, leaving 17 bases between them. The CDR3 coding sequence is TGTGCCAGCAGCTTGGCGGCTAGCCGGCAGGGGGAGACCCAGTACTTC. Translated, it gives CASSLAASRQGETQYF.

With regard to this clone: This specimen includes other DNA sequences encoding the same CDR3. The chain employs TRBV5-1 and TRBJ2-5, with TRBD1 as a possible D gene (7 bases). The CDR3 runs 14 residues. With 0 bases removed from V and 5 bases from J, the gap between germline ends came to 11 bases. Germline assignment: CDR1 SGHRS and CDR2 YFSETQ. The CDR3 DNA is TGCGCCAGCAGCTTGGGGACAGGAGGGGAGACCCAGTACTTC. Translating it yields CASSLGTGGETQYF.

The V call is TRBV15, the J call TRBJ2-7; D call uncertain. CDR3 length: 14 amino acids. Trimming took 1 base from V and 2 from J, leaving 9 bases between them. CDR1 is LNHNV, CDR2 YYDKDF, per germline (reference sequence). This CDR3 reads CATSRGPDTYEQYF. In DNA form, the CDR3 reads TGTGCCACCAGCAGAGGACCAGACACCTACGAGCAGTACTTC.

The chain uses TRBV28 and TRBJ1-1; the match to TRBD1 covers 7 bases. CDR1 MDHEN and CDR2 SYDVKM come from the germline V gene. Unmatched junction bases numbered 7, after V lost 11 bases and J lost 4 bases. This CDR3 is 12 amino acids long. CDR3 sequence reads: CAATTGSTEAFF. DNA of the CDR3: TGTGCCGCCACGACAGGGAGCACTGAAGCTTTCTTT.

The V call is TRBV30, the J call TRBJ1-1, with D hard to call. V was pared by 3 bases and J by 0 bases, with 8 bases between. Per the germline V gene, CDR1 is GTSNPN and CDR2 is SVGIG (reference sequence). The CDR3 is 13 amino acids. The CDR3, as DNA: TGTGCCTGGAGCCCCACTTTGAACACTGAAGCTTTCTTT. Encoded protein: CAWSPTLNTEAFF.

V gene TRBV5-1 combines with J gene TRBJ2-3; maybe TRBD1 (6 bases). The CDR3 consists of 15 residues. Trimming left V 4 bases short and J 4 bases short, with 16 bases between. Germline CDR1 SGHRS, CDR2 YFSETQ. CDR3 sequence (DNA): TGCGCCAGCAGCGAGTACCGGGACACTTCAGATACGCAGTATTTT. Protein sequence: CASSEYRDTSDTQYF. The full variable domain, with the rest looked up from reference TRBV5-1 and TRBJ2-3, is KAGVTQTPRYLIKTRGQQVTLSCSPISGHRSVSWYQQTPGQGLQFLFEYFSETQRNKGNFPGRFSGRQFSNSRSEMNVSTLELGDSALYLCASSEYRDTSDTQYFGPGTRLTVL.

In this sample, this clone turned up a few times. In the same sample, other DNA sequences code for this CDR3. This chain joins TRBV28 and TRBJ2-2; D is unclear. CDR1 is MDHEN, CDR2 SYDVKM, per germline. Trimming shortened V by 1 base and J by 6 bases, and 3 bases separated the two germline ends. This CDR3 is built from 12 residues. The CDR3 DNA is TGTGCCAGCAGTTTATTAGCCGGGGAGCTGTTTTTT. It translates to CASSLLAGELFF.

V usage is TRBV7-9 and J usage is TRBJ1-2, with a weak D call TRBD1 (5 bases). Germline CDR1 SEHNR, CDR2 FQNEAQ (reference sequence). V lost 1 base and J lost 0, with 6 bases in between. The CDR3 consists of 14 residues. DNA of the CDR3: TGTGCCAGCAGCTTAGAGGGACCTAACTATGGCTACACCTTC. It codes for CASSLEGPNYGYTF.

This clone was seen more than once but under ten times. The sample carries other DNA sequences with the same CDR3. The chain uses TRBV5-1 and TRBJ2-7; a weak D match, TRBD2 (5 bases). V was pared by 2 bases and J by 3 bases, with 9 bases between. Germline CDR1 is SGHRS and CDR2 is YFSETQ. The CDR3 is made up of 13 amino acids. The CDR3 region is CASSLEGLYEQYF. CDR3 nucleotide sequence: TGCGCCAGCAGCTTAGAGGGCCTCTACGAGCAGTACTTC.

The CDR3 DNA is TGTGCCAGCAGCTACTGGGTCGATCAGCCCCAGCATTTT. It is translated as CASSYWVDQPQHF. The rearrangement uses TRBV7-2 and TRBJ1-5; D remains unclear. Trimming cost V 4 bases and J 5 bases, with 9 bases left between them. CDR1 and CDR2 from the germline V gene are SGHTA and FQGNSA. The length of the CDR3 is 13 residues.

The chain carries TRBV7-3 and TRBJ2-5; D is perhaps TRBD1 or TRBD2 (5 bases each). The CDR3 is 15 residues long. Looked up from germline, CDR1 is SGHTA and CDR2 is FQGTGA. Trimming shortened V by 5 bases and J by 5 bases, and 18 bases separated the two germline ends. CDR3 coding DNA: TGTGCCAGCAGCCTAGGGATTGGGGGAAAGGAGACCCAGTACTTC. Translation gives CASSLGIGGKETQYF.

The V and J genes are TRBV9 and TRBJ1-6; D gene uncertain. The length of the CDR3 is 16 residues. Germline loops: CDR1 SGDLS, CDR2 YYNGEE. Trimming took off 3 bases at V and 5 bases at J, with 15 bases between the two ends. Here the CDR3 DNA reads TGTGCCAGCAGCGCAGAGCCTGTTTTGAATAATTCACCCCTCCACTTT. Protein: CASSAEPVLNNSPLHF. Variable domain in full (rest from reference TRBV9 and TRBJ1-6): DSGVTQTPKHLITATGQRVTLRCSPRSGDLSVYWYQQSLDQGLQFLIQYYNGEERAKGNILERFSAQQFPDLHSELNLSSLELGDSALYFCASSAEPVLNNSPLHFGNGTRLTVT.

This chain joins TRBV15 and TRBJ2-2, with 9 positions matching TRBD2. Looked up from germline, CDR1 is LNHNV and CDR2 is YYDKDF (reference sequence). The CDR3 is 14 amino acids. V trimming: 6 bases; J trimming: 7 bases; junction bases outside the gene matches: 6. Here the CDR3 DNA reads TGTGCCACCAGGGTCGCGGGAGGGGTCGGGGAGCTGTTTTTT. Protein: CATRVAGGVGELFF. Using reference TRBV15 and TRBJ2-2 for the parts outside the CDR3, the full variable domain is DAMVIQNPRYQVTQFGKPVTLSCSQTLNHNVMYWYQQKSSQAPKLLFHYYDKDFNNEADTPDNFQSRRPNTSFCFLDIRSPGLGDTAMYLCATRVAGGVGELFFGEGSRLTVL.

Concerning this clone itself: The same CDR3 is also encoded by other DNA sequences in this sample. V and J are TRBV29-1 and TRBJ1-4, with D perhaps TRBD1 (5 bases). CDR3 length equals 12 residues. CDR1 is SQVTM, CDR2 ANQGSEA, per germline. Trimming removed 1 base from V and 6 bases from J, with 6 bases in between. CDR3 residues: CSVEGGDEKLFF. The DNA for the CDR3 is TGCAGCGTTGAAGGGGGGGATGAAAAACTGTTTTTT.

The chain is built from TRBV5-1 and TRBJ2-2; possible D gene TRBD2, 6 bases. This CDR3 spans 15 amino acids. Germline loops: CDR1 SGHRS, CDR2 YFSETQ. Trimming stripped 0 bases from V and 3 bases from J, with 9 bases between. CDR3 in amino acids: CASSLVSGDTGELFF. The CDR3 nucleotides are TGCGCCAGCAGCTTGGTTTCGGGGGACACCGGGGAGCTGTTTTTT.

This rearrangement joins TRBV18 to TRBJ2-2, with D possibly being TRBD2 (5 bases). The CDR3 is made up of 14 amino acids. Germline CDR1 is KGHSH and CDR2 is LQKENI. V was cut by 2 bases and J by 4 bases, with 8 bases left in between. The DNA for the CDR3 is TGTGCCAGCTCACCAGGACTGTTCACCGGGGAGCTGTTTTTT. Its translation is CASSPGLFTGELFF.

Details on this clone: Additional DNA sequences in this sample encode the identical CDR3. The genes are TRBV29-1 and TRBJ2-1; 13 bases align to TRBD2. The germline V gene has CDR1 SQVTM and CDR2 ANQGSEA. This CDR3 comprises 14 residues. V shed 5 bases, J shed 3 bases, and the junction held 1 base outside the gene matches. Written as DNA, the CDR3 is TGCAGCGTTAGGACTAGCGGGAGCTACAATGAGCAGTTCTTC. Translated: CSVRTSGSYNEQFF.

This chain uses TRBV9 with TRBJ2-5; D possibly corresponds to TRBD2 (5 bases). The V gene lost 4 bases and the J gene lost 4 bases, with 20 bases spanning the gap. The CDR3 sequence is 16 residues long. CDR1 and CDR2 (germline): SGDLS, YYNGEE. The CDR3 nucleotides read TGTGCCAGCAGCCCCCGGAGGTTCGCCCCAGCAGAGACCCAGTACTTC. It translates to CASSPRRFAPAETQYF. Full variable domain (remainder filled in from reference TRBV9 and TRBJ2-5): DSGVTQTPKHLITATGQRVTLRCSPRSGDLSVYWYQQSLDQGLQFLIQYYNGEERAKGNILERFSAQQFPDLHSELNLSSLELGDSALYFCASSPRRFAPAETQYFGPGTRLLVL.